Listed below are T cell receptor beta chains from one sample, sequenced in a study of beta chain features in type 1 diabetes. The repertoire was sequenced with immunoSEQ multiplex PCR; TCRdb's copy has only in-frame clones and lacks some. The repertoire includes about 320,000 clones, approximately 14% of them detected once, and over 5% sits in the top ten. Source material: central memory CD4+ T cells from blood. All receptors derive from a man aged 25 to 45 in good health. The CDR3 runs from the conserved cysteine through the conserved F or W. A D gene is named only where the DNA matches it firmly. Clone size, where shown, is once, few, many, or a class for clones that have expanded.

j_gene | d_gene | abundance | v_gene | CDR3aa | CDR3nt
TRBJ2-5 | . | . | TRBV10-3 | CAIPEGSARQETQYF | TGTGCCATCCCTGAAGGATCGGCTCGCCAAGAGACCCAGTACTTC
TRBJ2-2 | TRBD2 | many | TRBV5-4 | CASRVGGRDTGELFF | TGTGCCAGCAGGGTCGGCGGGAGGGACACCGGGGAGCTGTTTTTT
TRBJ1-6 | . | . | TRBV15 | CATSSKGYNSPLHF | TGTGCCACCAGCAGTAAGGGGTATAATTCACCCCTCCACTTT
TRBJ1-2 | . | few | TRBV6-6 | CASSYTPRDGYTF | TGTGCCAGCAGTTATACCCCTCGGGATGGCTACACCTTC
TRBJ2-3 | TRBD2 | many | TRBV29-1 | CSVDGAGGSTDTQYF | TGCAGCGTTGACGGTGCGGGGGGCAGCACAGATACGCAGTATTTT
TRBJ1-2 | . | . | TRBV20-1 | CSARPSHGYTF | TGCAGTGCTAGGCCCTCTCATGGCTACACCTTC
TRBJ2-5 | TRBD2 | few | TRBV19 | CASSIGLAGKETQYF | TGTGCCAGTAGTATAGGGCTAGCGGGGAAAGAGACCCAGTACTTC
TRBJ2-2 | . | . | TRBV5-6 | CASSLSDFNTGELFF | TGTGCCAGCAGCTTGTCGGACTTTAACACCGGGGAGCTGTTTTTT
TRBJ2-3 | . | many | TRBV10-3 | CAISPAADTQYF | TGTGCCATCAGTCCGGCGGCAGATACGCAGTATTTT
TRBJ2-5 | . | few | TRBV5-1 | CASRAVGGGSRETQYF | TGCGCCAGCAGGGCGGTCGGAGGGGGAAGTCGAGAGACCCAGTACTTC
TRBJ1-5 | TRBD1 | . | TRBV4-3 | CASSQEDYRGRPYQPQHF | TGCGCCAGCAGCCAAGAAGATTACAGGGGACGCCCCTATCAGCCCCAGCATTTT
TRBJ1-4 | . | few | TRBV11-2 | CASKGTRVREKLFF | TGTGCCAGCAAAGGGACTAGGGTGAGAGAAAAACTGTTTTTT
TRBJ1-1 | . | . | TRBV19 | CASTLKPDTEAFF | TGTGCCAGTACACTGAAACCGGACACTGAAGCTTTCTTT
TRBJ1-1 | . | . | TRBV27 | CASGKLQGGAFF | TGTGCCAGCGGAAAGCTACAGGGTGGCGCTTTCTTT
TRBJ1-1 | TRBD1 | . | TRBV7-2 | CAGRGDRLNTEAFF | TGTGCCGGCAGGGGGGACAGACTGAACACTGAAGCTTTCTTT
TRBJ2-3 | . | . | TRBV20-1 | CSARIGRQYF | TGCAGTGCTAGAATCGGGAGGCAGTATTTT
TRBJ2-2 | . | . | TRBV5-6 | CASSLVEGTNTGELFF | TGTGCCAGCAGCTTGGTTGAGGGCACGAACACCGGGGAGCTGTTTTTT
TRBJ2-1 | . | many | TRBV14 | CASSQDWVRQHEQFF | TGTGCCAGCAGCCAAGACTGGGTGCGGCAACATGAGCAGTTCTTC
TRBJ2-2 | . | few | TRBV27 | CASSLNPQGFGTGELFF | TGTGCCAGCAGTTTAAACCCTCAGGGATTTGGAACCGGGGAGCTGTTTTTT
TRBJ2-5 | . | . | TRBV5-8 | CASSLIHLQETQYF | TGTGCCAGCAGCTTGATTCACTTACAAGAGACCCAGTACTTC
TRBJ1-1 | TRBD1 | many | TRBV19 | CASRQDRDTEAFF | TGTGCCAGTAGACAAGACAGGGACACTGAAGCTTTCTTT
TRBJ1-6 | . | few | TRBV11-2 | CASSLDSNSPLHF | TGTGCCAGCAGCTTAGACAGTAATTCACCCCTCCACTTT
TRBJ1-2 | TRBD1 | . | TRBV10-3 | CAISHDRDGYTF | TGTGCCATCAGTCACGACAGGGACGGCTACACCTTC
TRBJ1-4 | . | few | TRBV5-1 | CASSLTGTGNEKLFF | TGCGCCAGCAGCTTAACAGGGACCGGAAATGAAAAACTGTTTTTT
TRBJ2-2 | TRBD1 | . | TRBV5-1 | CASSIGRRGRNAGELFF | TGCGCCAGCAGCATTGGGAGAAGGGGGCGGAACGCCGGGGAGCTGTTTTTT
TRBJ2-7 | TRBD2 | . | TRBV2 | CASHGLADSSYEQYF | TGTGCCAGCCACGGACTAGCGGACAGCTCCTACGAGCAGTACTTC
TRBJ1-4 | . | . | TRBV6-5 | CASRHDRLEKLFF | TGTGCCAGCAGACACGACAGGCTGGAAAAACTGTTTTTT
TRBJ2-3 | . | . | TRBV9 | CASSLRDTRTDTQYF | TGTGCCAGCAGCCTCCGGGACACCCGCACAGATACGCAGTATTTT
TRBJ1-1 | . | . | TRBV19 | CASSIDPPSRATEAFF | TGTGCCAGTAGTATAGATCCCCCCTCTCGGGCCACTGAAGCTTTCTTT
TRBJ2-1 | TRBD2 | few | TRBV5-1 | CASSLSGGTFNEQFF | TGCGCCAGCAGTTTAAGCGGGGGGACATTCAATGAGCAGTTCTTC
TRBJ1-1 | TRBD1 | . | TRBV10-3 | CAIRTGAVSNTEAFF | TGTGCCATCAGGACAGGGGCCGTATCGAACACTGAAGCTTTCTTT
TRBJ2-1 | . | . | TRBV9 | CASSVGSEQFF | TGTGCCAGCAGCGTAGGGAGTGAGCAGTTCTTC
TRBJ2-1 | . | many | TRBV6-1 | CASSGGDNEQFF | TGTGCCAGCAGTGGGGGGGATAATGAGCAGTTCTTC
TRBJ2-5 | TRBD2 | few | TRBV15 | CATRGLAGEETQYF | TGTGCCACCAGGGGACTAGCGGGAGAAGAGACCCAGTACTTC
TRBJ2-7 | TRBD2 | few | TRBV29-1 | CSANTGGGSYEQYF | TGCAGCGCAAATACAGGCGGGGGCTCCTACGAGCAGTACTTC
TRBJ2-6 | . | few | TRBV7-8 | CASSLGAPGANVLTF | TGTGCCAGCAGCTTAGGGGCGCCCGGGGCCAACGTCCTGACTTTC
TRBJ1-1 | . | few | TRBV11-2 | CASSLAWGGTEAFF | TGTGCCAGCAGCTTAGCCTGGGGAGGCACTGAAGCTTTCTTT
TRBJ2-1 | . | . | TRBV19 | CASSVHYNEQFF | TGTGCCAGTAGTGTCCACTACAATGAGCAGTTCTTC
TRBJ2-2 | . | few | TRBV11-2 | CASSFRNGAGELFF | TGTGCCAGCAGCTTCCGCAATGGGGCCGGGGAGCTGTTTTTT
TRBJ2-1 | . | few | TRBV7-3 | CASSLRGPIGLAGGTEQFF | TGTGCCAGCAGCTTAAGGGGGCCGATTGGGCTAGCAGGAGGAACTGAGCAGTTCTTC
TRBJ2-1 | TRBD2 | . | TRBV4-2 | CASSQQTSPAHEQFF | TGTGCCAGCAGCCAGCAGACTAGCCCGGCCCATGAGCAGTTCTTC
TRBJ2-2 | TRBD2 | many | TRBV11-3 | CASSPRTSGGPNTGELFF | TGTGCCAGCAGCCCCCGGACTAGCGGGGGACCGAACACCGGGGAGCTGTTTTTT
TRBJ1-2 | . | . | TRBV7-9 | CASSLEQGTEGRYGYTF | TGTGCCAGCAGCCTGGAACAGGGAACAGAAGGGCGCTATGGCTACACCTTC
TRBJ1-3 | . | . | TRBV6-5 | CAGGGSGNTIYF | TGTGCCGGTGGAGGGTCTGGAAACACCATATATTTT
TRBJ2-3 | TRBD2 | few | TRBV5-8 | CASSHPRGERTDTQYF | TGTGCCAGCAGCCACCCTCGGGGGGAACGCACAGATACGCAGTATTTT
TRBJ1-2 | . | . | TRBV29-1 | CSVDQWDNYGYTF | TGCAGCGTTGATCAGTGGGATAACTATGGCTACACCTTC
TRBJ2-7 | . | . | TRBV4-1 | CASSQDGFRGRSKNSYEQYF | TGCGCCAGCAGCCAAGATGGTTTCCGGGGTCGGAGCAAAAACTCCTACGAGCAGTACTTC
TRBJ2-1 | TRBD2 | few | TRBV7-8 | CASSPRLAGAGEQFF | TGTGCCAGCAGCCCCCGACTAGCGGGTGCCGGCGAGCAGTTCTTC